Below are 19 T cell receptor beta chains sequenced from a single sample in a study of T cell repertoires in cytomegalovirus infection. TCRdb fed the reads into MiXCR, producing one record per CDR3 protein. There are fewer than 200,000 distinct CDR3 sequences in the sample; roughly a fifth occur only once, and around 2.7% lies in the top ten. The specimen sequenced was PBMCs. All receptors derive from a human donor in good health (CMV status not recorded). Some clones in this sample may be carry-over from other donors' samples.

This chain uses TRBV20-1 with TRBJ2-7; D gene uncertain. In germline, CDR1 is DFQATT, CDR2 SNEGSKA (reference sequence). The V end was cut by 5 bases, the J end by 0 bases, with 14 bases between. The CDR3 consists of 14 residues. The CDR3 reads CSARQQKSSYEQYF. In DNA form, the CDR3 reads TGCAGTGCTCGGCAGCAGAAGAGCTCCTACGAGCAGTACTTC.

This clonotype was recorded a few times. The chain joins TRBV5-5 to TRBJ1-6, with 9 nucleotides matching TRBD1. Germline V gives CDR1 SGHKS, CDR2 YYEKEE (reference sequence). The J segment lost 8 bases and the V segment lost 5 bases, leaving 5 bases of the junction unmatched. The CDR3 contains 14 residues. The CDR3 region has the DNA TGTGCCAGCAGACGCGACAGGGGGGATTCACCCCTCCACTTT. Amino acids: CASRRDRGDSPLHF.

The chain couples TRBV12-5 to TRBJ2-2; the match to TRBD2 covers 8 bases. The CDR3 is made up of 14 amino acids. CDR1 is LGHNT and CDR2 is FRNRAP in the germline V gene. J was trimmed by 5 bases and V by 5 bases; bases with no gene match: 4. The CDR3 loop is CASGRGGRTGELFF. CDR3 nucleotides: TGTGCTAGTGGTCGGGGGGGCCGGACCGGGGAGCTGTTTTTT.

The chain recombines TRBV11-2 with TRBJ2-2; 7 bases fit TRBD1. This CDR3 contains 16 residues. Germline loops: CDR1 SGHAT, CDR2 FQNNGV. V lost 2 bases and J lost 0; bases outside the gene matches: 3. Written as DNA, the CDR3 is TGTGCCAGCAGCTTAAGAACAGGGGCGAACACCGGGGAGCTGTTTTTT. As protein: CASSLRTGANTGELFF.

This clonotype was counted ten times or more. This sequence joins TRBV27 and TRBJ1-2; D gene uncertain. V gave up 4 bases and J gave up 5 bases, with 17 bases separating them. There are 15 residues in the CDR3. CDR1 and CDR2 from the germline V gene are MNHEY and SMNVEV (reference sequence). The DNA for the CDR3 is TGTGCCAGCAGTTCCCCCTCCAGGAACCCGTATGGCTACACCTTC. Protein product: CASSSPSRNPYGYTF.

At least ten counts were recorded for this clonotype. The rearrangement links TRBV4-3 to TRBJ2-1; D might be TRBD1 or TRBD2, each matching 5 bases. The CDR3 length is 16 residues. Germline assignment: CDR1 LGHNA and CDR2 YSLEER. Trimming removed 0 bases from V and 5 bases from J, with 14 bases in between. CDR3 nucleotide sequence: TGCGCCAGCAGCCAAGATCCGGTGAGGGGTAACAATGAGCAGTTCTTC. This gives the protein CASSQDPVRGNNEQFF.

This chain joins TRBV6-5 and TRBJ1-1; TRBD1 matches at 7 bases. The V and J ends lost 6 bases and 7 bases, in that order; junction bases with no gene match: 11. Germline V gene data show CDR1 as MNHEY and CDR2 as SVGAGI. CDR3 length: 14 amino acids. The CDR3 sequence is CASRVRQGSGEAFF. CDR3 sequence (DNA): TGTGCCAGCAGGGTCAGACAGGGTTCGGGTGAAGCTTTCTTT.

This clonotype was picked up many times. The chain uses TRBV7-2 and TRBJ2-7; D uncertain. Trimming took off 5 bases at V and 4 bases at J, with 9 bases between the two ends. Per germline, CDR1 SGHTA and CDR2 FQGNSA. The CDR3 is 12 amino acids. CDR3 in DNA: TGTGCCAGCAGCGACAACTTATACGAGCAGTACTTC. Its protein is CASSDNLYEQYF.

The chain recombines TRBV5-1 with TRBJ2-7; 7 bases are shared with TRBD1. Per the germline V gene, CDR1 is SGHRS and CDR2 is YFSETQ. J was trimmed by 5 bases and V by 4 bases; bases with no gene match: 3. CDR3 length: 12 residues. CDR3: CASSRQGDEQYF. The CDR3, as DNA: TGCGCCAGCAGCCGCCAGGGGGACGAGCAGTACTTC.

With respect to this clonotype: A much larger clone lies a single base off, so this may be a read error. The chain couples TRBV7-2 to TRBJ1-1; D unresolved. V lost 4 bases and J 8 bases, leaving 20 bases between the germline ends. This CDR3 contains 15 residues. In germline, CDR1 is SGHTA, CDR2 FQGNSA. The CDR3 region is CASSWREVAPEEAFF. The CDR3 DNA follows: TGTGCCAGCAGCTGGCGTGAGGTGGCCCCCGAAGAAGCTTTCTTT. The full variable domain, its missing parts supplied by reference TRBV7-2 and TRBJ1-1, is GAGVSQSPSNKVTEKGKDVELRCDPISGHTALYWYRQSLGQGLEFLIYFQGNSAPDKSGLPSDRFSAERTGGSVSTLTIQRTQQEDSAVYLCASSWREVAPEEAFFGQGTRLTVV.

This clonotype was counted ten times or more. The J gene is TRBJ1-1, the V gene TRBV7-2, with no clear D. Germline CDR1 and CDR2: SGHTA and FQGNSA. CDR3 length: 12 residues. The germline V and J ends were trimmed by 7 bases and 5 bases, with 11 bases remaining between them. CDR3 in amino acids: CASKLGYTEAFF. The CDR3 nucleotides read TGTGCCAGCAAATTGGGGTATACTGAAGCTTTCTTT.

This clonotype was detected ten times or more. The chain recombines TRBV7-8 with TRBJ2-2; D is uncertain. CDR1 and CDR2 from the germline V gene are SGHVS and FQNEAQ. Trimming left V 1 base short and J 6 bases short, with 6 bases between. The CDR3 is 13 amino acids. CDR3 loop: CASSLGVSGELFF. The CDR3 region has the DNA TGTGCCAGCAGCTTAGGGGTTTCCGGGGAGCTGTTTTTT. Full variable domain (rest looked up from reference TRBV7-8 and TRBJ2-2): GAGVSQSPRYKVAKRGQDVALRCDPISGHVSLFWYQQALGQGPEFLTYFQNEAQLDKSGLPSDRFFAERPEGSVSTLKIQRTQQEDSAVYLCASSLGVSGELFFGEGSRLTVL.

At least ten counts were recorded for this clonotype. The rearrangement links TRBV5-1 to TRBJ1-5; 10 positions agree with TRBD1. Germline V CDR1 and CDR2: SGHRS, YFSETQ. The CDR3 loop spans 17 amino acids. J was trimmed by 6 bases and V by 0 bases; bases with no gene match: 9. The CDR3 coding sequence is TGCGCCAGCAGCTTGGGGCCGGACAGGGGGTCTAGTCAGCCCCAGCATTTT. Translated: CASSLGPDRGSSQPQHF.

The chain employs TRBV12-3 or TRBV12-4 and TRBJ1-5, with D maybe TRBD1 (5 bases). The V and J ends lost 8 bases and 5 bases respectively, with 10 bases between them. The CDR3 consists of 12 residues. Here the CDR3 DNA reads TGTGCCAGCCACGGGACGGATCAGCCCCAGCATTTT. As protein: CASHGTDQPQHF.

The chain carries TRBV30 and TRBJ1-1; perhaps TRBD1 as D (5 bases). Germline V gene lookup returns CDR1 GTSNPN and CDR2 SVGIG (reference sequence). The CDR3 is made up of 16 amino acids. Between the trimmed V and J ends, which lost 0 bases and 1 base, there was a span of 15 bases. The CDR3 protein is CAWSVRGGISNTEAFF. In nucleotides, the CDR3 is TGTGCCTGGAGTGTACGCGGGGGAATCTCGAACACTGAAGCTTTCTTT.

This clonotype has more than one count but fewer than ten. The V and J genes are TRBV28 and TRBJ2-3, with TRBD2 identical over 7 bases. V shed 7 bases and J 2 bases; nucleotides not matched to a gene: 9. CDR3 length equals 15 residues. CDR1 is MDHEN and CDR2 is SYDVKM in the germline V gene. The CDR3 is CASTPYGGDTDTQYF. CDR3 nucleotide sequence: TGTGCCAGCACTCCTTATGGGGGGGACACAGATACGCAGTATTTT.

This clonotype was observed many times. The chain uses TRBV12-3 or TRBV12-4 and TRBJ2-1; 8 bases fit TRBD2. With V trimmed by 3 bases and J by 3 bases, 7 bases remained unmatched. This CDR3 is built from 16 residues. The CDR3 loop is CASSFLRTSHYNEQFF. The CDR3 DNA reads as TGTGCCAGCAGTTTTCTCCGGACTAGCCACTACAATGAGCAGTTCTTC.

Only a few counts were recorded for this clonotype. This chain uses TRBV4-1 with TRBJ2-5; D uncertain. Germline-derived CDR1 and CDR2 are MGHRA and YSYEKL. V dropped 2 bases and J dropped 0 bases, with 4 bases sitting between them. The CDR3 extends over 13 amino acids. In DNA, the CDR3 is TGCGCCAGCAGCCAACAGAACCAAGAGACCCAGTACTTC. Amino acids: CASSQQNQETQYF.

The chain uses TRBV27 and TRBJ2-3, with D tentatively TRBD2 (5 bases). The germline V gene has CDR1 MNHEY and CDR2 SMNVEV (reference sequence). CDR3 length: 15 amino acids. Trimming stripped 7 bases from V and 4 bases from J, with 18 bases between. This chain's CDR3 is CASTPRGGRADTQYF. Written as DNA, the CDR3 is TGTGCCAGCACCCCCCGCGGCGGGCGGGCAGATACGCAGTATTTT.